What follows are 3 T cell receptor beta chains derived from one specimen sequenced in a study of cytomegalovirus exposure and HLA in healthy donors. The PCR was carried out with 60 Vbeta primers and 13 Jbeta primers. Only in-frame clones appear in the TCRdb table, and some are missing; sequencing was by immunoSEQ multiplex PCR. The sample carries 150,000 to 200,000 clones, 65% to 85% recorded once. Sequences were obtained from PBMCs. The receptors stem from a man aged 18 to 30 in good health and CMV-seronegative.

This clone was observed a single time. The chain carries TRBV28 and TRBJ1-4, with 8 bases aligning to TRBD1. The V segment lost 5 bases and the J segment 7 bases; nucleotides outside the gene matches: 9. From germline, CDR1 is MDHEN and CDR2 SYDVKM. The CDR3 is made up of 15 amino acids. CDR3 protein: CASSPRTGIGEKLFF. The DNA of the CDR3 is TGTGCCAGCAGTCCCCGGACAGGGATCGGTGAAAAACTGTTTTTT.

This chain connects TRBV2 to TRBJ1-3; unclear D gene. The germline CDR1 and CDR2 sequences are SNHLY and FYNNEI. V was trimmed by 4 bases and J by 0 bases, leaving 4 bases between them. The CDR3 spans 13 residues. The CDR3 reads CASSASSGNTIYF. The DNA of the CDR3 is TGTGCCAGCAGTGCCAGCTCTGGAAACACCATATATTTT.

V is TRBV29-1 and J is TRBJ1-1, with 7 bases aligning to TRBD1. The CDR3 extends over 13 amino acids. Trimming at V came to 4 bases and at J to 7 bases, leaving 9 bases not matched to a gene. The germline gives CDR1 SQVTM, CDR2 ANQGSEA. The CDR3 nucleotides are TGCAGCGTTGGGCGACAGGGTACGGGTGAAGCTTTCTTT. Protein sequence: CSVGRQGTGEAFF. Filled out from reference TRBV29-1 and TRBJ1-1, the complete variable domain reads SAVISQKPSRDICQRGTSLTIQCQVDSQVTMMFWYRQQPGQSLTLIATANQGSEATYESGFVIDKFPISRPNLTFSTLTVSNMSPEDSSIYLCSVGRQGTGEAFFGQGTRLTVV.